Shown below are 9 T cell receptor beta chains from a single sample sequenced in a study of post-analysis software for immune sequencing data. Whole-study results and caveats: In patients, TRBV5-6, TRBV5-1 and TRBV20-1 belonged to five or six TRBV segments found more frequently than in controls.

No antigen has been identified for these receptors. TCR beta cDNA libraries included unique molecular identifiers. TCRdb reprocessed the PCR reads via MiXCR and lists one record per CDR3 protein. This sample has about 190,000 distinct CDR3 sequences; 29% occur once, and the top ten carry about 3.7%. Material: blood. These receptors originate from a girl aged 2-17 years with multiple sclerosis.

In the case of this clonotype: A much more abundant neighbour one base away suggests this may be a read error. This chain uses TRBV27 with TRBJ2-7, with D tentatively TRBD1 or TRBD2 (5 bases each). The CDR3 has 14 amino acids. Trimming pared 1 base from V and 3 bases from J, leaving 10 bases between. The germline V gene has CDR1 MNHEY and CDR2 SMNVEV (reference sequence). The CDR3 protein is CASSLWGKNYEQYF. Here the CDR3 DNA reads TGTGCCAGCAGTTTATGGGGGAAGAACTACGAGCAGTACTTC.

In its sample, this clonotype was seen many times. The chain carries TRBV6-5 and TRBJ2-5; 7 bases align to TRBD2. The CDR3 totals 17 residues. CDR1 and CDR2 from the germline V gene are MNHEY and SVGAGI. After removal of 6 bases from V and 4 bases from J, the junction contained 17 bases not matched to a gene. As DNA, the CDR3 is TGTGCCAGCAGCTCTACTTTGGGAGGGCCTGTCAGAGAGACCCAGTACTTC. Its protein product is CASSSTLGGPVRETQYF.

In this sample, this clonotype turned up once. A single base separates this from a much larger clone, so it may be a read error. The chain links TRBV5-1 to TRBJ2-1; TRBD2 agrees at 10 bases. This CDR3 is built from 15 residues. Trimming cost V 4 bases and J 9 bases; bases outside gene matches: 10. Germline CDR1 SGHRS, CDR2 YFSETQ. DNA for the CDR3: TGCGCCAGCAGCCCGTTAGCGGGGGGAAGAAGTGAGCAGTTCTTC. Its translation is CASSPLAGGRSEQFF.

The chain carries TRBV7-3 and TRBJ2-6, with D hard to call. V was pared by 3 bases and J by 4 bases, with 10 bases between. Germline lookup yields CDR1 SGHTA and CDR2 FQGTGA. This CDR3 has 15 amino acids. The CDR3 protein is CASSFDAAGANVLTF. The CDR3 nucleotides read TGTGCCAGCAGCTTCGATGCGGCCGGGGCCAACGTCCTGACTTTC.

This clonotype was observed a handful of times. Sequence at one end of the junction differs from germline and may be a read error. This chain uses TRBV6-6 with TRBJ2-6; TRBD1 might be the D (5 bases). CDR1 and CDR2 (germline): MNHNY, SVGAGI (reference sequence). This CDR3 contains 15 residues. The CDR3 spells CASSYAVSGADVLTF. The CDR3 DNA reads TGTGCCAGCAGTTACGCCGTATCTGGGGCCGACGTCCTGACTTTC.

This clonotype was seen more than once but under ten times. The chain has TRBV20-1 and TRBJ2-5; D uncertain. Trimming stripped 1 base from V and 5 bases from J, with 14 bases between. The CDR3 has 14 residues. The germline gives CDR1 DFQATT, CDR2 SNEGSKA (reference sequence). The CDR3 sequence is CSARVPRREETQYF. The CDR3 nucleotides read TGCAGTGCTAGAGTCCCCAGGAGAGAGGAGACCCAGTACTTC.

Only one count was recorded for this clonotype. Just one base apart from a much larger clone, this may be a read error. The V gene is TRBV20-1, the J gene TRBJ2-1; 9 bases map to TRBD2. Judging by the DNA end, TRBJ2-7 fits better; the J call may be wrong. Germline CDR1 reads DFQATT; CDR2 reads SNEGSKA (reference sequence). The CDR3 totals 17 residues. CDR3 nucleotides: TGCAGTGCTAGAGCCGATGTCCTAGCGGGGCTCTCCCACGAGCAGTACTTC. It translates to CSARADVLAGLSHEQYF.

The CDR3 DNA reads as TGTGCCAGCTCACCATATGCCAGGGGTTTGGGAATCTCTGGAAACACCATATATTTT. It specifies CASSPYARGLGISGNTIYF. The rearrangement uses TRBV18 and TRBJ1-3, with D possibly being TRBD1 (6 bases). The germline V gene has CDR1 KGHSH and CDR2 LQKENI. The CDR3 consists of 19 residues. V was shortened by 2 bases and J by 0 bases, with 20 bases between the two germline ends.

Comments on this clonotype: The junction shows a germline mismatch at one end, possibly a read error. The genes are TRBV20-1 and TRBJ2-3; D is possibly TRBD2 (7 bases). The CDR3 is 16 amino acids. Per germline, CDR1 DFQATT and CDR2 SNEGSKA (reference sequence). The CDR3 nucleotides are TGCAGTACTAGAGAGTTCGGGGGCGGGGGCCCAGATACGCAGTATTTT. Protein: CSTREFGGGGPDTQYF.